This record covers a single T cell receptor beta chain. Its antigen is still unknown. No base-level quality is on record; no much larger clone is a single base apart. From cysteine to phenylalanine, the CDR3 is 15 amino acids long. Only CDR3 DNA remains: 45 bases, in frame from the first base. CDR1 is given as MRHNA and CDR2 as SNTAGT, both from the germline V gene. A distance of 15 bases separates the germline ends of V and J, which lose 5 bases and 4 bases respectively. Genomic DNA was extracted from sorted cells for sequencing of the TCRbeta CDR3 region. TCRbeta CDR3 regions were sequenced using the immunoSEQ Assay. TCRdb took this table from immuneACCESS and kept in-frame rearrangements with V and J called. Such tables lack part of the clones; where checked against another copy, unresolved V genes explain under half of the gap, and the rest is unexplained. The sample includes fewer than 85,000 clones, with around 86% observed a single time. The top ten constitute 6.2% of the sample.

Patients with autoimmune disease history or receiving systemic immunosuppression were excluded from the trial. Peripheral blood for TCR sequencing was drawn from every dose cohort at baseline, at cycle 4 day 1 and at cycle 7 day 1. Samples were obtained from an open-label, multicenter, first-in-human phase I dose-escalation trial of ivuxolimab. The trial enrolled adults with locally advanced or metastatic head and neck squamous cell, hepatocellular, melanoma or renal cell carcinoma. Before TCR sequencing, CD4+ T cells and CD8+ T cells were sorted from peripheral blood as separate populations. This sample is part of a study of OX40 agonist ivuxolimab in advanced cancers. For context, the study as a whole: The costimulatory receptor OX40 (CD134) was targeted by ivuxolimab, a fully human IgG2 agonistic monoclonal antibody. Of the approximately 54 patients in dose escalation, some 19 had hepatocellular carcinoma, about 15 had melanoma, 9 had renal cell carcinoma and 9 had head and neck cancer. The paper reports the monotherapy dose-escalation portion (N of about 54 patients) of the phase I ivuxolimab trial. Peripheral TCRbeta sequencing aimed to test whether ivuxolimab altered TCR sequence diversity and caused clonal T-cell expansion. Prior anti-PD-1, anti-PD-L1 or anti-CTLA-4 therapy was permitted, and approximately 39% of dose-escalation patients had received checkpoint inhibitors. In the dose-escalation cohort, 70% to 85% of patients were male, and the mean age was roughly 56 years with a range of roughly 20 to 80. Partial responses were achieved by three dose-escalation patients, of whom one had hepatocellular carcinoma and two had cutaneous melanoma. Intravenous ivuxolimab was administered to patients every 2 weeks at six dose levels: 0.01, 0.1, 0.3, 1.5, 3 and 10 mg/kg. Here is what the overall study found, with its caveats: Which antigens the clonally expanded peripheral T cells were specific for was not determined. In partial responders in the 0.1-3.0 mg/kg groups, normalized peripheral clonal expansion was found to be among the lowest, especially among CD8+ T cells. At doses of 0.1 to 3.0 mg/kg, clonal expansion of both CD4+ and CD8+ T cells in blood was seen between baseline and week 6. After ivuxolimab, more expanded clones were found on average in CD8+ T cells than in CD4+ T cells. Low levels of normalized T-cell clonal expansion were also seen in some patients who did not respond.

The rearrangement joined TRBV6-4 to TRBJ2-1, with the D gene too uncertain to name. The sequenced sample was CD4+ or CD8+ T cells sorted from blood, obtained in a trial of the OX40 agonist ivuxolimab. The clonotype was recovered from an adult with an advanced solid tumor such as melanoma, head and neck, liver or kidney cancer. The DNA is TGTGCCAGCAGTCTTGACCGAGAAGTTTACAATGAGCAGTTCTTC. This gives the protein CASSLDREVYNEQFF.